The T cell receptor (beta chain) under discussion was sequenced for a study of CD8+CD57+ T cells in acquired aplastic anemia. Study information: Sorted CD4+ and CD8+ cells yielded DNA averaging around 3 ug.

Patients who underwent sequencing had shown CD8+CD57+ cell expansion by flow cytometry. Each patient gave a blood sample that was collected before any therapy had been received. Study-level findings and limits: In CD8+ cells, Simpson's diversity showed no significant difference between patients and controls. A set of about 30 CD8+ CDR3 sequences was shared between patients and controls, and these sequences appeared highly expressed in patients.

Comment on this clonotype: The antigen is unknown.

Germline lookup yields CDR1 SEHNR and CDR2 FQNEAQ (reference sequence). V lost 3 bases and J lost 5, with 6 bases in between. The CDR3 contains 12 residues. The template for TCR beta VDJ and CDR3 sequence profiling was genomic DNA. TCRdb reprocessed the reads with MiXCR, giving one entry per CDR3 protein. Here the sample spans about 290,000 distinct CDR3 sequences, about 50% being singletons. The receptor comes from a human donor with aplastic anemia. The source material was sorted CD4+, CD8+, or CD8+CD57+ T cells (not recorded which) from PBMCs. V and J are TRBV7-9 and TRBJ2-3; D unresolved. The CDR3 DNA reads TGTGCCAGCAGCTTGGTCGGAGATACGCAGTATTTT. The encoded protein is CASSLVGDTQYF.